This T cell receptor (beta chain) was found in a study of blood T cell repertoires in COVID-19. The assay was immunoSEQ multiplex PCR, and TCRdb's table has in-frame clones only and misses some. The data show 250,000 to 300,000 clones, 90% to 95% seen once. J gave up 6 bases and V 7 bases, and 3 bases lay outside the gene matches. Germline values: CDR1 WSHSY, CDR2 SAAADI. This CDR3 has 13 amino acids. Seattle patients were enrolled while actively infected and followed longitudinally. The sequenced material came from peripheral blood. The chain employs TRBV10-2 and TRBJ2-1, with 10 bases aligning to TRBD2. The source is a woman aged 25 to 39 with COVID-19, enrolled during active disease. The CDR3 DNA reads TGCGCCAGCATGGGACTAGCGACCAATGAGCAGTTCTTC. It encodes CASMGLATNEQFF.